The clone carrying this TCR beta chain showed up just a few times. The data were produced by immunoSEQ multiplex PCR, yet TCRdb's version contains in-frame clones alone and is incomplete. The repertoire holds 300,000 or so clones, with about 88% as singletons. The sample is drawn from a study of blood T cell repertoires in COVID-19. Germline lookup yields CDR1 MDHEN and CDR2 SYDVKM. Trimming took off 4 bases at V and 8 bases at J, with 22 bases between the two ends. The CDR3 extends over 16 amino acids. This receptor was taken from an older man with acute or convalescent COVID-19. The gene calls are TRBV28 and TRBJ2-3; TRBD2 might be the D (5 bases). The specimen was peripheral blood. For the CDR3, the DNA is TGTGCCAGCAGTTCCCCCGTCAGTGGGAGATACGGTACGCAGTATTTT. Protein: CASSSPVSGRYGTQYF.